One sample yielded the 4 T cell receptor beta chains listed below, sequenced in a study of human T cells and chemical hapten exposure (dated by TCRdb to 2020 to 2023). The library was produced with RACE. The sequencer was a NextSeq 500. The public reads were quality trimmed at Q25 with fastp and then assembled into clones with MiXCR by TCRdb, keeping productive beta chains. Each CDR3 protein appears once, grouped with its most common genes and DNA. The sample table lists approximately 88,000 distinct CDR3 sequences, 13% of them with a count of one. The ten largest clonotypes hold approximately 5% of the sample. This specimen's time point label, per the study, means: patch test 3, about 24 weeks after DPC sensitization. What the treatment or condition label conveys for this sample: therapeutic diphenylcyclopropenone sensitization with weekly scalp DPC. Material: whole blood, obtained in connection with sensitization to the hapten diphenylcyclopropenone (DPC). These receptors came from a woman in her 50s with alopecia areata. Some clones in this sample may be carry-over from other donors' samples.

The rearrangement joins TRBV20-1 to TRBJ2-5; D is possibly TRBD2 (6 bases). The V end lost 3 bases, the J end lost 5 bases, and 7 bases lay between the germline ends. The CDR3 spans 11 residues. Germline V lookup: CDR1 DFQATT, CDR2 SNEGSKA (reference sequence). The DNA of the CDR3 is TGCAGTGCTAGCGGGAGCGAGACCCAGTACTTC. Encoded protein: CSASGSETQYF.

This clonotype was recorded once. Given a much more abundant clone one base away, this may be a read error. The V gene is TRBV5-4, the J gene TRBJ2-7, with D possibly TRBD2 on 6 matching bases. CDR1 is SGHNT, CDR2 YYREEE, per germline (reference sequence). Deletions cut 7 bases from V and 6 bases from J, with 17 bases between. This CDR3 is built from 13 residues. For the CDR3, the DNA is TGTGCCAGCCGCCCGCGGGATAGAGGCGAGCAGTACTTC. It codes for CASRPRDRGEQYF.

In its sample, this clonotype was seen a few times. The rearrangement joins TRBV15 to TRBJ2-2; 12 bases align to TRBD2. Germline CDR1 reads LNHNV; CDR2 reads YYDKDF (reference sequence). The V segment lost 1 base and the J segment 4 bases; nucleotides outside the gene matches: 7. This CDR3 has 18 residues. CDR3 sequence (DNA): TGTGCCACCAGCAGAGGATTAGGACTAGCGGGACCCACCGGGGAGCTGTTTTTT. It is translated as CATSRGLGLAGPTGELFF.

This clonotype turned up a few times. The rearrangement links TRBV2 to TRBJ2-2; 10 bases map to TRBD2. The CDR3 runs 14 residues. The V segment lost 6 bases and the J segment 5 bases; nucleotides outside the gene matches: 3. Germline V gives CDR1 SNHLY, CDR2 FYNNEI. CDR3 amino acids: CASSPSGRTGELFF. In DNA form, the CDR3 reads TGTGCCAGCAGCCCTAGCGGGAGAACCGGGGAGCTGTTTTTT. The variable domain in full, with the rest retrieved from reference TRBV2 and TRBJ2-2, is EPEVTQTPSHQVTQMGQEVILRCVPISNHLYFYWYRQILGQKVEFLVSFYNNEISEKSEIFDDQFSVERPDGSNFTLKIRSTKLEDSAMYFCASSPSGRTGELFFGEGSRLTVL.